The rows below give T cell receptor beta chains drawn from one sample of a study of blood T cell repertoires in COVID-19. The assay was immunoSEQ multiplex PCR, and TCRdb's table has in-frame clones only and misses some. The table includes tens of thousands of clones, 75% to 95% detected once. Sequencing was done on a sample of peripheral blood. The receptor source for this set is a man between 50 and 59 years old with acute or convalescent COVID-19. Both conserved end residues are part of each CDR3. Fields, in order: J gene, clone size, CDR3 length, D gene, V gene, CDR3 protein, CDR3 DNA. The D gene is left open where the match is weak. Rows may omit the clone size; those that give it use once, few, many or a size class.

TRBJ1-5 once 14 . TRBV28 CASSGLLHNQPQHF TGTGCCAGCAGTGGACTCCTGCACAATCAGCCCCAGCATTTT
TRBJ1-1 . 18 . TRBV4-1 CASSQGTLLGTGDPEAFF TGCGCCAGCAGCCAAGGGACACTCCTGGGTACAGGAGATCCTGAAGCTTTCTTT
TRBJ1-6 . 13 TRBD1 TRBV30 CAWTTGGNSPLHF TGTGCCTGGACCACAGGGGGTAATTCACCCCTCCACTTT
TRBJ1-6 . 15 TRBD1 TRBV5-5 CASSFLDRGNSPLHF TGTGCCAGCAGCTTCCTAGACAGGGGCAATTCACCCCTCCACTTT
TRBJ1-3 . 15 . TRBV6-5 CASSQTGGSGNTIYF TGTGCCAGCAGCCAAACGGGGGGCTCTGGAAACACCATATATTTT
TRBJ2-3 . 14 . TRBV18 CASSPVGGTDTQYF TGTGCCAGCTCACCAGTCGGAGGCACAGATACGCAGTATTTT
TRBJ2-1 . 14 TRBD2 TRBV6-5 CASSISGNYNEQFF TGTGCCAGCAGCATCAGCGGGAACTACAATGAGCAGTTCTTC
TRBJ2-1 . 14 . TRBV30 CACGQGPNLNEQFF TGTGCCTGTGGGCAGGGGCCGAATCTCAATGAGCAGTTCTTC
TRBJ2-2 . 16 TRBD1 TRBV3-1/TRBV3-2 CASSQENRGISGELFF TGTGCCAGCAGCCAAGAAAACAGGGGTATCTCCGGGGAGCTGTTTTTT
TRBJ1-2 once 17 . TRBV5-6 CASSLARSRLRGYGYTF TGTGCCAGCAGCTTGGCAAGGTCGCGCCTAAGGGGCTATGGCTACACCTTC
TRBJ1-2 once 16 TRBD1 TRBV28 CASSFTVPTGTYGYTF TGTGCCAGCAGTTTTACGGTACCGACAGGGACCTATGGCTACACCTTC
TRBJ2-3 . 13 TRBD1 TRBV23-1 CASSPTGGITPYF TGCGCCAGCAGTCCTACAGGGGGAATCACTCCGTATTTT
TRBJ2-7 . 17 TRBD2 TRBV7-6 CASTYGGESRPSYEQYF TGTGCCAGCACTTATGGGGGGGAGTCCAGGCCCTCCTACGAGCAGTACTTC
TRBJ2-1 . 14 . TRBV11-2 CASSLVWRVNEQFF TGTGCCAGCAGCTTAGTTTGGCGGGTAAATGAGCAGTTCTTC
TRBJ1-2 . 12 . TRBV27 CASSLGGGSYTF TGTGCCAGCAGTCTCGGCGGGGGCAGCTACACCTTC
TRBJ2-3 . 14 . TRBV10-3 CAIREESAADTQYF TGTGCCATCAGGGAAGAAAGCGCAGCAGATACGCAGTATTTT
TRBJ1-2 . 11 . TRBV20-1 CSATTNYGYTF TGCAGTGCCACAACTAACTATGGCTACACCTTC
TRBJ1-1 . 21 TRBD1 TRBV14 CATTSLVIHRTQGVGNTEAFF TGTGCCACCACATCCCTGGTCATTCATAGGACACAGGGGGTCGGGAACACTGAAGCTTTCTTT
TRBJ2-7 few 18 TRBD1 TRBV19 CASSRGTVYNPTPYEQYF TGTGCCAGTAGTAGGGGGACAGTTTACAACCCCACCCCCTACGAGCAGTACTTC
TRBJ1-2 . 14 TRBD1 TRBV11-2 CASSSQQGGYGYTF TGTGCCAGCAGCTCACAGCAGGGGGGCTATGGCTACACCTTC
TRBJ1-6 . 15 . TRBV28 CASSSIEGGDSPLHF TGTGCCAGCAGTTCCATCGAGGGAGGGGATTCACCCCTCCACTTT
TRBJ1-2 once 15 . TRBV19 CASSIENREYSGYTF TGTGCCAGTAGTATAGAAAACAGGGAGTATTCTGGCTACACCTTC
TRBJ2-4 . 11 . TRBV30 CAWGLKNIQYF TGTGCCTGGGGCCTCAAAAACATTCAGTACTTC
TRBJ1-5 once 16 TRBD1 TRBV5-6 CASSTGTGASNQPQHF TGTGCCAGCAGCACCGGGACAGGGGCGAGCAATCAGCCCCAGCATTTT
TRBJ2-7 . 16 . TRBV14 CASSQEGRTDSYEQYF TGTGCCAGCAGCCAAGAGGGAAGGACAGACTCCTACGAGCAGTACTTC
TRBJ2-2 . 15 . TRBV24-1 CATSDPRHATGELFF TGTGCCACCAGTGACCCGAGGCACGCGACCGGGGAGCTGTTTTTT
TRBJ2-3 . 15 . TRBV5-1 CASSTTSSSTDTQYF TGCGCCAGCAGCACAACTAGTTCTTCCACAGATACGCAGTATTTT
TRBJ1-2 . 13 . TRBV6-5 CASREYTNYGYTF TGTGCCAGCAGGGAGTATACTAACTATGGCTACACCTTC
TRBJ2-3 . 13 TRBD2 TRBV7-9 CASSLRVGGWQYF TGTGCCAGCAGCTTACGGGTCGGGGGGTGGCAGTATTTT
TRBJ1-2 . 15 TRBD1 TRBV6-4 CASSLTGTERYGYTF TGTGCCAGCAGCTTAACCGGGACAGAACGCTATGGCTACACCTTC
TRBJ1-2 few 19 . TRBV7-2 CASSLALNKVMRGNYGYTF TGTGCCAGCAGCTTAGCGCTAAATAAGGTAATGAGGGGGAACTATGGCTACACCTTC
TRBJ2-2 few 15 TRBD2 TRBV20-1 CSAIDAGGNTGELFF TGCAGTGCTATTGACGCGGGGGGGAACACCGGGGAGCTGTTTTTT
TRBJ2-7 once 12 . TRBV7-2 CASSPSSYEQYF TGTGCCAGCAGCCCGAGTTCCTACGAGCAGTACTTC
TRBJ2-7 . 17 TRBD2 TRBV23-1 CASSPYIPTSGGYEQYF TGCGCCAGCAGCCCATATATTCCGACTAGCGGGGGGTACGAGCAGTACTTC
TRBJ2-1 . 14 . TRBV5-1 CASSPPGVTNEQFF TGCGCCAGCAGCCCGCCAGGGGTTACCAATGAGCAGTTCTTC